This entry lists 10 T cell receptor beta chains sequenced from one sample in a study of blood T cell repertoires in COVID-19. Assay used: immunoSEQ multiplex PCR; TCRdb lists only in-frame clones, some missing. Of about 150,000 clones in the sample, approximately 86% were seen once. The specimen sequenced was peripheral blood. The origin of the receptors is an older woman with acute or convalescent COVID-19.

The chain uses TRBV13 and TRBJ2-1; TRBD2 matches 7 bases. This CDR3 region has 15 residues. V was pared by 1 base and J by 7 bases, with 7 bases of the junction left unmatched. The germline V gene encodes CDR1 PRHDT and CDR2 FYEKMQ (reference sequence). The CDR3 DNA sequence: TGTGCCAGCAGCTTAGTTAGAGCGGGGAAGAATGAGCAGTTCTTC. Translating gives CASSLVRAGKNEQFF.

There are a few counts of this clone. The chain combines TRBV5-4 with TRBJ2-1; D may be TRBD2 (5 bases). Germline V CDR1 and CDR2: SGHNT, YYREEE (reference sequence). This CDR3 region has 15 residues. V was shortened by 4 bases and J by 5 bases, with 16 bases between the two germline ends. The CDR3 here is CASSPDPGRDNEQFF. DNA of the CDR3: TGTGCCAGCAGCCCGGATCCGGGAAGAGACAATGAGCAGTTCTTC. Full variable domain (remainder filled in from reference TRBV5-4 and TRBJ2-1): ETGVTQSPTHLIKTRGQQVTLRCSSQSGHNTVSWYQQALGQGPQFIFQYYREEENGRGNFPPRFSGLQFPNYSSELNVNALELDDSALYLCASSPDPGRDNEQFFGPGTRLTVL.

The chain recombines TRBV7-2 with TRBJ2-5, with TRBD2 matching over 7 bases. Germline V lookup: CDR1 SGHTA, CDR2 FQGNSA. This CDR3 region has 15 residues. V lost 1 base and J lost 5; bases outside the gene matches: 7. This chain's CDR3 is CASSLDGGIQETQYF. Here the CDR3 DNA reads TGTGCCAGCAGCTTAGACGGGGGGATCCAGGAGACCCAGTACTTC.

This clone came up many times. The chain uses TRBV29-1 and TRBJ2-6; 7 nucleotides line up with TRBD1. J lost 0 bases, V lost 6 bases, and 14 bases had no gene match. CDR1 and CDR2 from the germline V gene are SQVTM and ANQGSEA. This CDR3 spans 18 amino acids. The chain's CDR3 is CSVLTGKGALSGANVLTF. The DNA of the CDR3 is TGCAGCGTACTGACAGGGAAGGGAGCGCTCTCTGGGGCCAACGTCCTGACTTTC. Combining the CDR3 with reference TRBV29-1 and TRBJ2-6 gives the whole variable domain SAVISQKPSRDICQRGTSLTIQCQVDSQVTMMFWYRQQPGQSLTLIATANQGSEATYESGFVIDKFPISRPNLTFSTLTVSNMSPEDSSIYLCSVLTGKGALSGANVLTFGAGSRLTVL.

The V gene is TRBV7-2, the J gene TRBJ2-4; D may be TRBD2 (6 bases). Germline V gene sequence: CDR1 SGHTA, CDR2 FQGNSA. With 1 base removed from V and 14 bases from J, the gap between germline ends came to 12 bases. The CDR3 is 12 amino acids. The CDR3 here is CASSLVEGLKYF. In DNA, the CDR3 is TGTGCCAGCAGCTTAGTGGAGGGTTTGAAGTACTTC.

The J gene is TRBJ2-1, the V gene TRBV25-1; TRBD2 matches 8 bases. From germline, CDR1 is MGHDK and CDR2 SYGVNS. The CDR3 has 13 residues. V lost 6 bases and J lost 5; bases outside the gene matches: 3. In DNA, the CDR3 is TGTGCCAGCAGAACGGGGGGGAACAATGAGCAGTTCTTC. This sequence encodes CASRTGGNNEQFF.

The chain is built from TRBV7-2 and TRBJ2-2; 7 bases align to TRBD1. The junction had 3 bases not matched to a gene; V was cut back by 1 base and J by 1 base. CDR1 SGHTA and CDR2 FQGNSA come from the germline V gene. The CDR3 is 16 amino acids. The CDR3 DNA is TGTGCCAGCAGCTTAGTCGGGACAGTGAACACCGGGGAGCTGTTTTTT. Translating gives CASSLVGTVNTGELFF.

The rearrangement joins TRBV5-4 to TRBJ2-2; 12 nucleotides align to TRBD1. The CDR3 contains 15 residues. J gave up 7 bases and V 6 bases, and 7 bases lay outside the gene matches. Germline V gives CDR1 SGHNT, CDR2 YYREEE (reference sequence). Here the CDR3 reads CASKPGQGAGGELFF. DNA for the CDR3: TGTGCCAGCAAACCGGGACAGGGGGCGGGCGGGGAGCTGTTTTTT.

V gene TRBV19 combines with J gene TRBJ2-1, with 11 bases matching TRBD2. The CDR3 consists of 15 residues. Per the germline V gene, CDR1 is LNHDA and CDR2 is SQIVND (reference sequence). J lost 3 bases, V lost 5 bases, and 3 bases had no gene match. CDR3 in amino acids: CASSSSGGNYNEQFF. The CDR3 DNA sequence: TGTGCCAGTAGTTCTAGCGGGGGGAACTACAATGAGCAGTTCTTC.

This clone was seen a handful of times. The chain carries TRBV7-8 and TRBJ2-5; 7 nucleotides match TRBD1. The CDR3 sequence is 17 residues long. Trimming at V came to 4 bases and at J to 5 bases, leaving 16 bases not matched to a gene. Per germline, CDR1 SGHVS and CDR2 FQNEAQ. The CDR3 is CASSYPKDRLYGETQYF. CDR3 coding DNA: TGTGCCAGCAGCTACCCAAAGGACAGGCTATATGGGGAGACCCAGTACTTC.